The TCR beta chain described here comes from a study of cytomegalovirus exposure and HLA in healthy donors. Findings and limits, study-wide: A missense variant in DCLRE1C was later tied to TCR beta V- and J-gene trimming.

V lost 4 bases and J lost 4, with 8 bases in between. The CDR3 length is 11 residues. Germline-derived CDR1 and CDR2 are SQVTM and ANQGSEA. This PCR relied on a set of 60 Vbeta primers and 13 Jbeta primers. TCRdb's copy holds only in-frame clones and misses some; the assay was immunoSEQ multiplex PCR. Its listing shows tens of thousands of clones. On this clone itself: Its matching antigen is unknown.

This TCR was recovered from a woman aged 18-29 years in good health and CMV-seronegative. The sequencing sample was made of PBMCs. This chain uses TRBV29-1 with TRBJ2-7, with D unclear. The CDR3 here is CSVAHTYEQYF. The CDR3 DNA is TGCAGCGTTGCCCATACTTACGAGCAGTACTTC.